This T cell receptor beta chain was observed in a study of blood T cell repertoires in COVID-19. Whole-study context: Sites in the United States, Italy and Spain provided acute and convalescent COVID-19 samples. PBMCs, B-cell-depleted T cells, or T cells were the source of the cDNA or gDNA that made up the material.

Germline CDR1 is KGHDR and CDR2 is SFDVKD. The length of the CDR3 is 16 residues. Trimming removed 5 bases from V and 4 bases from J; junction bases left unmatched: 7. The table came from immunoSEQ multiplex PCR; TCRdb's copy has only in-frame clones and leaves some out. The sample carries around 150,000 clones, around 76% recorded once. V is TRBV24-1 and J is TRBJ2-1; 10 bases line up with TRBD1. The sample taken for sequencing was peripheral blood. The source of this sequence is a man in his 60s with acute or convalescent COVID-19. The chain's CDR3 is CATSASGDRGYNEQFF. The CDR3 region has the DNA TGTGCCACCAGTGCCTCCGGGGACAGGGGTTACAATGAGCAGTTCTTC.